The clone carrying this T cell receptor (beta chain) occurred many times. TCRs were put through about 20 PCR cycles of amplification with Phusion. A constant-region primer and the V-primer adapter served as the primer pair. TCRdb re-called the reads with MiXCR, one entry per CDR3 protein. The sample records tens of thousands of distinct CDR3 sequences, approximately 10% being singletons. The CDR3 totals 16 residues. With 1 base removed from V and 0 bases from J, the gap between germline ends came to 10 bases. Germline V CDR1 and CDR2: SGHRS, YFSETQ. This sample was included in a study of low-dose radiotherapy and immunotherapy resistance in tumors. Sample time point: before trial treatment.

The clonotype was recovered from a female donor with ovarian cancer. The gene calls are TRBV5-1 and TRBJ1-4; the D is unclear. Specimen: PBMCs, collected before treatment. CDR3 DNA sequence: TGCGCCAGCAGCTTGATGACACCGGCAACTAATGAAAAACTGTTTTTT. It is translated as CASSLMTPATNEKLFF.